Listed below are T cell receptor beta chains from one sample, sequenced in a study of blood T cells in healthy people across ages. A single record per CDR3 protein comes from TCRdb applying MiXCR to the 5' RACE reads. The data show fewer than 900,000 distinct CDR3 sequences, roughly 47% seen once. Material for sequencing was blood. The receptors were sampled from a woman aged 55 to 70 in good health. Both conserved end residues are part of each CDR3. D genes are given only for firm matches. Size is stated for part of the rows, as once, few or many counts, or as a class when the clone is expanded.

>.|TRBV6-4|TRBJ2-7|TRBD2
CASSAYPTSVYEQYF
TGTGCCAGCAGTGCATACCCGACTAGCGTCTACGAGCAGTACTTC
>few|TRBV20-1|TRBJ2-5|.
CSASNGGPEYF
TGCAGTGCATCAAACGGGGGACCGGAGTACTTC
>few|TRBV6-1|TRBJ1-2|.
CASSAGTRGYTF
TGTGCCAGCAGTGCCGGGACTCGAGGCTACACCTTC
>few|TRBV5-1|TRBJ2-1|.
CASSFLGAGSSYNEQFF
TGCGCCAGCAGCTTCCTAGGCGCGGGGAGCTCCTACAATGAGCAGTTCTTC
>many|TRBV12-3/TRBV12-4|TRBJ1-2|TRBD1
CASSLGTGRGYTF
TGTGCCAGCAGTTTGGGGACAGGGCGAGGCTACACCTTC
>many|TRBV24-1|TRBJ2-1|TRBD2
CATRGTSGSSGEQFF
TGTGCCACCAGAGGGACTAGCGGGAGCAGCGGTGAGCAGTTCTTC
>.|TRBV28|TRBJ2-1|TRBD2
CASSPWTSGNEQFF
TGTGCCAGCAGTCCGTGGACTAGCGGCAATGAGCAGTTCTTC
>.|TRBV25-1|TRBJ2-5|.
CASSEGRENEQYF
TGTGCCAGCAGTGAAGGTAGGGAGAATGAGCAGTACTTC
>.|TRBV2|TRBJ2-1|.
CASTPGRGANEQFF
TGTGCCAGCACTCCGGGACGGGGCGCCAATGAGCAGTTCTTC
>.|TRBV29-1|TRBJ1-1|.
CSVTDGGAVTEAFF
TGCAGCGTCACGGATGGGGGCGCGGTCACTGAAGCTTTCTTT
>.|TRBV7-3|TRBJ2-1|.
CASSLTSSLGETQFF
TGTGCCAGCAGCCTCACTAGTTCCCTCGGGGAGACCCAGTTCTTC
>.|TRBV7-8|TRBJ2-5|TRBD2
CASSLWFIAGEGETQYF
TGTGCCAGCAGCTTATGGTTCATAGCGGGAGAAGGAGAGACCCAGTACTTC
>.|TRBV3-1|TRBJ1-2|TRBD1
CASSQRDRGNYGYTF
TGTGCCAGCAGCCAACGGGACAGGGGAAACTATGGCTACACCTTC
>.|TRBV7-2|TRBJ1-2|TRBD1
CASSWNRGRISNGYTF
TGTGCCAGCAGCTGGAACAGGGGGCGGATTAGTAATGGCTACACCTTC
>.|TRBV12-3/TRBV12-4|TRBJ1-6|.
CASSVSAYNSPLHF
TGTGCCAGCAGTGTATCGGCTTATAATTCACCCCTCCACTTT
>few|TRBV28|TRBJ2-7|.
CASSRDGISYEQYF
TGTGCCAGCAGTAGGGACGGGATCTCCTACGAGCAGTACTTC
>.|TRBV11-2|TRBJ2-1|TRBD2
CASSLDSTSANSYNEQFF
TGTGCCAGCAGCTTAGACTCGACTAGCGCAAACTCCTACAATGAGCAGTTCTTC
>.|TRBV6-5|TRBJ2-7|TRBD1
CASRTMTRDSVYEQYF
TGTGCCAGCAGAACAATGACCCGGGACAGCGTCTACGAGCAGTACTTC
>.|TRBV7-3|TRBJ2-1|TRBD2
CASSGSGSPPDEQFF
TGTGCCAGCAGCGGTAGCGGGAGCCCCCCGGATGAGCAGTTCTTC
>.|TRBV9|TRBJ1-4|.
CASSVDKGRWGKLFF
TGTGCCAGCAGCGTAGATAAGGGCCGGTGGGGAAAACTGTTTTTT
>.|TRBV27|TRBJ1-4|.
CASSPLGDEKLFF
TGTGCCAGCAGTCCGCTCGGGGATGAAAAACTGTTTTTT
>few|TRBV12-3/TRBV12-4|TRBJ2-4|TRBD2
CASSSIAGGLQQYF
TGTGCCAGCAGTTCGATAGCGGGAGGGCTTCAGCAGTACTTC
>.|TRBV6-1|TRBJ2-3|TRBD2
CASSTPRQLAGGTDTQYF
TGTGCCAGCAGTACGCCCCGGCAACTAGCGGGGGGGACAGATACGCAGTATTTT
>few|TRBV6-5|TRBJ2-1|TRBD1
CASSYSFLDRAAYNEQFF
TGTGCCAGCAGTTACTCCTTTCTGGACAGGGCTGCCTACAATGAGCAGTTCTTC
>.|TRBV5-1|TRBJ1-2|TRBD1
CASRYLGGADYGYTF
TGCGCCAGCAGATATTTAGGGGGCGCCGACTATGGCTACACCTTC
>.|TRBV2|TRBJ2-7|.
CASRGDPYEQYF
TGTGCCAGCAGGGGGGACCCCTACGAGCAGTACTTC
>.|TRBV7-2|TRBJ1-5|.
CASKTGRGNQPQHF
TGTGCCAGCAAAACAGGGCGAGGGAATCAGCCCCAGCATTTT
>many|TRBV3-1|TRBJ2-1|.
CASSQRGNEQFF
TGTGCCAGCAGCCAAAGAGGCAATGAGCAGTTCTTC
>.|TRBV30|TRBJ1-2|.
CAWSAGMRGYTF
TGTGCCTGGAGTGCTGGGATGAGGGGCTACACCTTC
>.|TRBV9|TRBJ2-2|.
CASSVGGVSNTGELFF
TGTGCCAGCAGCGTAGGTGGCGTGTCGAACACCGGGGAGCTGTTTTTT
>many|TRBV10-3|TRBJ2-1|.
CAISTPAREQFF
TGTGCCATCAGCACTCCTGCCAGGGAGCAGTTCTTC